This TCR beta chain was observed in a study of cytomegalovirus exposure and HLA in healthy donors. The CDR3 runs to 15 residues. With 1 base removed from V and 0 bases from J, the gap between germline ends came to 7 bases. In germline, CDR1 is MNHNY, CDR2 SVGAGI (reference sequence). It was with 60 Vbeta and 13 Jbeta primers that the PCR ran. Assay used: immunoSEQ multiplex PCR; TCRdb lists only in-frame clones, some missing. The sample table includes 95,000 to 150,000 clones. The genes are TRBV6-6 and TRBJ1-5; D remains ambiguous. This sequence was found in a man in his forties in good health and CMV-seronegative. Sequencing input: PBMCs. Written as DNA, the CDR3 is TGTGCCAGCAGTTACTTTTATAATAGCAATCAGCCCCAGCATTTT. Translated, it gives CASSYFYNSNQPQHF.